Here is one T cell receptor (beta chain) with its context. The data were produced by immunoSEQ multiplex PCR, yet TCRdb's version contains in-frame clones alone and is incomplete. The sample includes about 89,000 clones, about 89% of them seen just once. This CDR3 contains 14 residues. The J segment lost 6 bases and the V segment lost 6 bases, leaving 8 bases of the junction unmatched. Germline CDR1 MNHNY, CDR2 SVGAGI (reference sequence). This sample stems from a study of control samples from healthy donors and cancer patients. Sequencing was done on a sample of blood. The chain couples TRBV6-6 to TRBJ1-2; 9 bases align to TRBD1. The source is a man aged 25 to 45 in good health. The CDR3 DNA follows: TGTGCCAGCAGCCTCCGACAGGGGGATAATGGCTACACCTTC. It specifies CASSLRQGDNGYTF.